The next 12 T cell receptor beta chains were all read from a single sample in a study of Graves' ophthalmopathy and Graves' hyperthyroidism. Transcripts of RNA were the source for amplifying TCR beta CDR3 regions. A first-round RT-PCR used HTBI primers, followed by a second-round multiplex PCR. One entry per CDR3 protein, called by TCRdb with MiXCR from the multiplex PCR reads. The sample lists about 700,000 distinct CDR3 sequences, 35% to 50% occurring once. Input material: peripheral blood. Receptors originate from an adult man with Graves' ophthalmopathy.

The V and J genes are TRBV9 and TRBJ1-5; D unclear. The CDR3 has 14 amino acids. Germline V gene sequence: CDR1 SGDLS, CDR2 YYNGEE. Trimming stripped 7 bases from V and 6 bases from J, with 17 bases between. CDR3 nucleotide sequence: TGTGCCAGCTCCCGGGGTATCGAGAGTCAGCCCCAGCATTTT. The encoded protein is CASSRGIESQPQHF.

Ten or more counts support this clonotype. The genes are TRBV15 and TRBJ2-5; possibly TRBD1 for D (6 bases). Trimming pared 0 bases from V and 5 bases from J, leaving 13 bases between. In germline, CDR1 is LNHNV, CDR2 YYDKDF (reference sequence). The CDR3 has 15 amino acids. CDR3 sequence reads: CATSREGERGETQYF. CDR3 sequence (DNA): TGTGCCACCAGCAGAGAAGGGGAGAGGGGGGAGACCCAGTACTTC. The full variable domain, completed using reference TRBV15 and TRBJ2-5, is DAMVIQNPRYQVTQFGKPVTLSCSQTLNHNVMYWYQQKSSQAPKLLFHYYDKDFNNEADTPDNFQSRRPNTSFCFLDIRSPGLGDTAMYLCATSREGERGETQYFGPGTRLLVL.

This clonotype occurred a few times. The rearrangement links TRBV20-1 to TRBJ2-7; D possibly corresponds to TRBD1 (6 bases). The CDR3 totals 13 residues. CDR1 and CDR2 from the germline V gene are DFQATT and SNEGSKA (reference sequence). With 5 bases removed from V and 0 bases from J, the gap between germline ends came to 11 bases. In DNA, the CDR3 is TGCAGTGCTTCCCGGGACATCTCCTACGAGCAGTACTTC. It codes for CSASRDISYEQYF.

As DNA, the CDR3 is TGCAGCGTTGGCGGACAGGGGAGTAATGAAAAACTGTTTTTT. Amino acids: CSVGGQGSNEKLFF. The rearrangement joins TRBV29-1 to TRBJ1-4, with TRBD1 matching over 9 bases. This CDR3 contains 14 residues. The junction had 4 bases not matched to a gene; V was cut back by 4 bases and J by 4 bases. Germline values: CDR1 SQVTM, CDR2 ANQGSEA.

The chain couples TRBV20-1 to TRBJ2-7, with 7 nucleotides matching TRBD1. The CDR3 sequence is 13 residues long. The ends lost 5 bases at V and 2 bases at J; junction bases unmatched: 6. Per germline, CDR1 DFQATT and CDR2 SNEGSKA (reference sequence). Here the CDR3 DNA reads TGCAGTGCTGATTGGGACAGAACCTACGAGCAGTACTTC. Its translation: CSADWDRTYEQYF.

This clonotype showed up many times. The genes are TRBV25-1 and TRBJ2-7; D is uncertain. The CDR3 consists of 15 residues. CDR1 MGHDK and CDR2 SYGVNS come from the germline V gene. The ends were cut back, 0 bases at V and 0 bases at J, with 9 bases in the middle. As DNA, the CDR3 is TGTGCCAGCAGTGAATACGGCAAGAGCTCCTACGAGCAGTACTTC. Protein: CASSEYGKSSYEQYF.

The rearrangement joins TRBV20-1 to TRBJ2-5; TRBD2 matches at 8 bases. The CDR3 is made up of 13 amino acids. Germline-derived CDR1 and CDR2 are DFQATT and SNEGSKA (reference sequence). V was pared by 3 bases and J by 5 bases, with 5 bases of the junction left unmatched. The chain's CDR3 is CSARGLVWETQYF. In DNA, the CDR3 is TGCAGTGCTAGGGGACTAGTATGGGAGACCCAGTACTTC.

The CDR3 loop is CATSDFPGTGPEFYEQYF. In DNA, the CDR3 is TGTGCCACCAGTGATTTTCCCGGGACAGGCCCAGAATTCTACGAGCAGTACTTC. V usage is TRBV24-1 and J usage is TRBJ2-7; 8 positions agree with TRBD1. CDR1 is KGHDR, CDR2 SFDVKD, per germline. Trimming removed 1 base from V and 3 bases from J; junction bases left unmatched: 13. The CDR3 sequence is 18 residues long.

This clonotype was detected a few times. The chain is built from TRBV9 and TRBJ2-7; D is perhaps TRBD2 (6 bases). Looked up from germline, CDR1 is SGDLS and CDR2 is YYNGEE. The CDR3 has 16 amino acids. Trimming left V 4 bases short and J 1 base short, with 18 bases between. The CDR3 DNA is TGTGCCAGCAGCCCCTCGCCTACTGGGAGGTCCTACGAGCAGTACTTC. Its translation: CASSPSPTGRSYEQYF.

This rearrangement joins TRBV30 to TRBJ2-7, with TRBD1 matching over 10 bases. The ends lost 6 bases at V and 5 bases at J; junction bases unmatched: 7. Germline V lookup: CDR1 GTSNPN, CDR2 SVGIG (reference sequence). There are 13 residues in the CDR3. CDR3: CACNKGTGDEQYF. CDR3 coding DNA: TGTGCCTGCAACAAGGGGACAGGGGACGAGCAGTACTTC.

About this clonotype itself: An end of the junction does not agree with germline; a read error may underlie this. The chain is built from TRBV10-3 and TRBJ1-2; D uncertain. This CDR3 comprises 19 residues. CDR1 and CDR2 (germline): ENHRY, SYGVKD. The chain's CDR3 is CASSYSKLRARASNYGYTF. The CDR3 nucleotides are TGTGCCAGCAGTTACTCGAAACTAAGGGCGCGGGCCAGTAACTATGGCTACACCTTC.

The V and J genes are TRBV7-9 and TRBJ2-2; possible D gene TRBD2, 5 bases. Germline CDR1 and CDR2: SEHNR and FQNEAQ (reference sequence). The CDR3 has 14 residues. Trimming removed 7 bases from V and 6 bases from J, with 15 bases in between. CDR3 amino acids: CASNWRNGAGELFF. The DNA for the CDR3 is TGTGCCAGCAACTGGAGGAACGGAGCCGGGGAGCTGTTTTTT.